This TCR beta chain was captured by sequencing in a study of identical twins. In TCRdb, the 5' RACE reads were re-called with MiXCR into one record per CDR3 protein. The sample yields about 1.7 million distinct CDR3 sequences, about 31% seen once. This clonotype turned up a few times. This receptor was taken from a newborn girl in good health. Input material: cord blood.

The CDR3 spells CASSLEGDFYGYTF. In DNA form, the CDR3 reads TGTGCCAGCAGCTTAGAGGGGGACTTCTATGGCTACACCTTC. The V and J genes are TRBV7-2 and TRBJ1-2; tentatively, D is TRBD1 (6 bases). Germline V lookup: CDR1 SGHTA, CDR2 FQGNSA. The CDR3 sequence is 14 residues long. V gave up 1 base and J gave up 4 bases, with 10 bases separating them. Using reference TRBV7-2 and TRBJ1-2 for the parts outside the CDR3, the full variable domain is GAGVSQSPSNKVTEKGKDVELRCDPISGHTALYWYRQSLGQGLEFLIYFQGNSAPDKSGLPSDRFSAERTGGSVSTLTIQRTQQEDSAVYLCASSLEGDFYGYTFGSGTRLTVV.